The 4 T cell receptor beta chains below come from one sample, sequenced in a study of T cell repertoires in cytomegalovirus infection. In TCRdb, the reads were re-called with MiXCR into one record per CDR3 protein. The sample comprises under 800,000 distinct CDR3 sequences, around 24% of which are singletons, and less than 9.5% rests with the top ten. The sequenced material came from CD8+ T cells from PBMCs. The receptors stem from a human donor in good health (CMV status not recorded). Some clones in this sample may be carry-over from other donors' samples.

J is TRBJ1-1 and V is TRBV2; 7 bases match TRBD1. The CDR3 is 14 amino acids. The junction had 9 bases not matched to a gene; V was cut back by 6 bases and J by 5 bases. Germline assignment: CDR1 SNHLY and CDR2 FYNNEI. In nucleotides, the CDR3 is TGTGCCAGCAGCCTACAGGGGCTTAAAACTGAAGCTTTCTTT. It translates to CASSLQGLKTEAFF.

This clonotype was observed many times. The chain joins TRBV19 to TRBJ2-6; 7 nucleotides match TRBD2. The CDR3 extends over 18 amino acids. Germline CDR1 is LNHDA and CDR2 is SQIVND (reference sequence). V was pared by 5 bases and J by 0 bases, with 10 bases of the junction left unmatched. CDR3 DNA: TGTGCCAGTAGTGCCAATAGTCGGGAGGTCTCTGGGGCCAACGTCCTGACTTTC. It translates to CASSANSREVSGANVLTF.

This rearrangement joins TRBV5-1 to TRBJ2-2; a possible D gene is TRBD1 (6 bases). Germline V gene lookup returns CDR1 SGHRS and CDR2 YFSETQ. This CDR3 spans 14 amino acids. V was cut by 4 bases and J by 2 bases, with 9 bases left in between. The CDR3 DNA is TGCGCCAGCAGCGAGGACAGAAACACCGGGGAGCTGTTTTTT. Its translation is CASSEDRNTGELFF.

This chain joins TRBV6-1 and TRBJ2-1; TRBD2 matches at 7 bases. The V gene end was trimmed by 5 bases and the J gene end by 3 bases; junction bases not matched to a gene: 7. The CDR3 is made up of 15 amino acids. Germline CDR1 and CDR2: MNHNS and SASEGT. The CDR3 protein is CASSLQWGGYNEQFF. The DNA for the CDR3 is TGTGCCAGCAGTCTCCAATGGGGGGGCTACAATGAGCAGTTCTTC.